This T cell receptor beta chain appears in the sequencing data of a study of blood T cell repertoires in COVID-19. Study-wide context: Samples of COVID-19 (acute and convalescent) were obtained from the United States, Italy and Spain. T cells, B-cell-depleted T cells, or PBMCs provided the cDNA or gDNA that served as material.

Of note for this clone: The junction does not match germline at one end; this may be a read error.

As processed by the authors: It was from reference gene primer amplification that nucleated cell counts were estimated. Using immunoSEQ multiplex PCR, the repertoire was profiled, and TCRdb retains in-frame clones only, with some absent. The V and J calls and clone size were taken over from that table, and D and trimming were inferred from the DNA. The top ten hold roughly 9.4% of the sample, which has under 250,000 clones, around 82% seen once. The CDR3 runs to 12 residues. Per the germline V gene, CDR1 is KGHDR and CDR2 is SFDVKD. V usage is TRBV24-1 and J usage is TRBJ2-3; D may be TRBD1 (5 bases). This sequence was found in a man aged 35 to 55 with active or convalescent COVID-19. What was sequenced was peripheral blood. The CDR3 loop is CATSGATDTQYF. The CDR3 region has the DNA TGTGCCACGAGTGGGGCTACCGATACGCAGTATTTT.